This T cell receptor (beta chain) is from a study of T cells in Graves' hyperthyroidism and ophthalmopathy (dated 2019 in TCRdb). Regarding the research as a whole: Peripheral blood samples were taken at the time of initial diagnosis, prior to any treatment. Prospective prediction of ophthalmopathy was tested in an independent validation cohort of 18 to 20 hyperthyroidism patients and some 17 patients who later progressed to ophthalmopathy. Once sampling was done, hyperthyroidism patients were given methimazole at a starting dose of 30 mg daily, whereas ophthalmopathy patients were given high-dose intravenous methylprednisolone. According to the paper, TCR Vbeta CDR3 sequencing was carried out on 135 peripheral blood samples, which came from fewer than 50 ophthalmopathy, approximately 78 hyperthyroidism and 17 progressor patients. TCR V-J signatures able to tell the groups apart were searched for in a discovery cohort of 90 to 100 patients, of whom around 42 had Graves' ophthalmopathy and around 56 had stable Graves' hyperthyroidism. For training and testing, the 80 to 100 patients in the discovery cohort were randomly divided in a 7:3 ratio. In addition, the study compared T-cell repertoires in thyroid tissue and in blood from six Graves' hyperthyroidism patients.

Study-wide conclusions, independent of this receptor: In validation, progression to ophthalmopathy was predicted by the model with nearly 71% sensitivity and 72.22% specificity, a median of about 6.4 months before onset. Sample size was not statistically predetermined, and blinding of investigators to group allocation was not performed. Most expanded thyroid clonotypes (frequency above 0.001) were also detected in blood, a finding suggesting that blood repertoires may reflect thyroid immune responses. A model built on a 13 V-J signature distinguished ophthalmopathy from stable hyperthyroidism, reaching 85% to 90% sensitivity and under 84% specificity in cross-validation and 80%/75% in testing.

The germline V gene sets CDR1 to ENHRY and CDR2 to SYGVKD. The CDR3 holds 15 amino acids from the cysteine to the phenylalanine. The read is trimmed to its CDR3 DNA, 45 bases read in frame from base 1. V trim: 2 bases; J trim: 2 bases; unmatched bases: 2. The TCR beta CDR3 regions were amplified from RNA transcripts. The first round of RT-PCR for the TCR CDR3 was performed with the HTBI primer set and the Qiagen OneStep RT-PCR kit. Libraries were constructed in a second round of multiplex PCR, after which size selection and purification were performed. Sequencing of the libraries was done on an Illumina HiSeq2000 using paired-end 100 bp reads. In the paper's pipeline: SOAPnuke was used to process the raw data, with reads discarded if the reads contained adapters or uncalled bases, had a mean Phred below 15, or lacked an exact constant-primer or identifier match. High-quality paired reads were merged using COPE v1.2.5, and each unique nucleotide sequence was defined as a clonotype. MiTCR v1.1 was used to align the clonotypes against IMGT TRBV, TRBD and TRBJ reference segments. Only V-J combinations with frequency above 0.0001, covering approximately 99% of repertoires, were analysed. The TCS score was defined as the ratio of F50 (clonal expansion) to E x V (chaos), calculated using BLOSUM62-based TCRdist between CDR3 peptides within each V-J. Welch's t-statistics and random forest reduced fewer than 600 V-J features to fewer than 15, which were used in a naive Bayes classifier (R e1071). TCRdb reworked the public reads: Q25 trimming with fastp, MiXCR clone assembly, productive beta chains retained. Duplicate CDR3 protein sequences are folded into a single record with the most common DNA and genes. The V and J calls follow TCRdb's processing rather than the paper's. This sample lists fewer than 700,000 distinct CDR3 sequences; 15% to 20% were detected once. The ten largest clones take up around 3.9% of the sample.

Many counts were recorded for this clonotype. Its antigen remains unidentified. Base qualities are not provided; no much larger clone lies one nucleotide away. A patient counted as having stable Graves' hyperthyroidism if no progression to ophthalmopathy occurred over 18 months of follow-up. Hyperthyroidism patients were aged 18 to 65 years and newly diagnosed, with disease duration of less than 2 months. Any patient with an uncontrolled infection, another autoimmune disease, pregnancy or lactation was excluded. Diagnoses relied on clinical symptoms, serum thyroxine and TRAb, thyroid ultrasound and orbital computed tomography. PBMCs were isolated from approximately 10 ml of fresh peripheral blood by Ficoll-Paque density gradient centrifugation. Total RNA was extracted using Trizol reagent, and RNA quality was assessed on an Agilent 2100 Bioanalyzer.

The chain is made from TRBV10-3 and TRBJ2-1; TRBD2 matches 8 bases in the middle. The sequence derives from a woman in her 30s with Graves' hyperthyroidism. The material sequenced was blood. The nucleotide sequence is TGTGCCATCAGTGAGATTAGCGGGACCTACAATGAGCAGTTCTTC. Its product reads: CAISEISGTYNEQFF.